This T cell receptor (beta chain) was sequenced during a study of patients and donors after allogeneic stem cell transplantation. Each CDR3 protein gets one entry after TCRdb re-called the RT-PCR reads with MiXCR. Of about a million distinct CDR3 sequences listed, about 20% are singletons. The TCR originated in a human donor who was either an allogeneic HSCT recipient or a stem cell or donor lymphocyte infusion donor (not recorded which). It is not recorded whose cells these are; they may come from a transplant donor. Sequenced material: blood, either unsorted or a sorted T cell fraction (not recorded which).

CDR3 residues: CSVWAVNSETQYF. CDR3 bases: TGCAGCGTTTGGGCAGTAAATTCAGAGACCCAGTACTTC. The V call is TRBV29-1, the J call TRBJ2-5; D unclear. This CDR3 is 13 amino acids long. CDR1 and CDR2 (germline): SQVTM, ANQGSEA. V lost 5 bases, J lost 4 bases, and 14 bases lay in between. Full variable domain (missing parts from reference TRBV29-1 and TRBJ2-5): SAVISQKPSRDICQRGTSLTIQCQVDSQVTMMFWYRQQPGQSLTLIATANQGSEATYESGFVIDKFPISRPNLTFSTLTVSNMSPEDSSIYLCSVWAVNSETQYFGPGTRLLVL.